What follows are 4 T cell receptor beta chains derived from one specimen sequenced in a study of graft-versus-host responses after intestinal transplantation. Their antigens are not known. Generated by immunoSEQ multiplex PCR, the TCRdb table keeps only in-frame clones and is missing some. The profile shows more than 85,000 clones, around 93% of them singletons. The specimen comprised unstimulated CD8+ T cells sorted from spleen or lymph node cells, sampled before intestinal transplant. All receptors come from a human donor who received an intestinal transplant.

Written as DNA, the CDR3 is TGTGCCAGCAGCTCCGCATCCGGAGGCAGTCATAAGATCCAGGGCTACACCTTC. It translates to CASSSASGGSHKIQGYTF. This sequence joins TRBV11-2 and TRBJ1-2, with unresolved D. CDR3 length equals 18 residues. The V end was cut by 4 bases, the J end by 8 bases, with 29 bases between. Germline CDR1 and CDR2: SGHAT and FQNNGV.

This chain connects TRBV4-1 to TRBJ2-1, with 13 bases identical to TRBD2. V was pared by 0 bases and J by 8 bases, with 10 bases of the junction left unmatched. The germline gives CDR1 MGHRA, CDR2 YSYEKL. This CDR3 is 18 amino acids long. The CDR3 DNA sequence: TGCGCCAGCAGCCAAGATTTGACTAGCGGGAGGCCAGGGTATGAGCAGTTCTTC. It encodes CASSQDLTSGRPGYEQFF.

The chain recombines TRBV13 with TRBJ2-3; D not certain. CDR3 length: 14 amino acids. The V end was cut by 5 bases, the J end by 2 bases, with 11 bases between. Germline CDR1 reads PRHDT; CDR2 reads FYEKMQ (reference sequence). The CDR3 region is CASSPTKSTDTQYF. CDR3 sequence (DNA): TGTGCCAGCAGCCCTACCAAATCCACAGATACGCAGTATTTT. The full variable domain, in which reference TRBV13 and TRBJ2-3 provide the parts outside the CDR3, is AAGVIQSPRHLIKEKRETATLKCYPIPRHDTVYWYQQGPGQDPQFLISFYEKMQSDKGSIPDRFSAQQFSDYHSELNMSSLELGDSALYFCASSPTKSTDTQYFGPGTRLTVL.

The rearrangement links TRBV5-1 to TRBJ1-1; D not resolved. The CDR3 totals 15 residues. Looked up from germline, CDR1 is SGHRS and CDR2 is YFSETQ. Trimming took off 4 bases at V and 1 base at J, with 14 bases between the two ends. CDR3 region: CASSTSPGENTEAFF. Here the CDR3 DNA reads TGCGCCAGCAGCACCTCCCCCGGGGAGAACACTGAAGCTTTCTTT.